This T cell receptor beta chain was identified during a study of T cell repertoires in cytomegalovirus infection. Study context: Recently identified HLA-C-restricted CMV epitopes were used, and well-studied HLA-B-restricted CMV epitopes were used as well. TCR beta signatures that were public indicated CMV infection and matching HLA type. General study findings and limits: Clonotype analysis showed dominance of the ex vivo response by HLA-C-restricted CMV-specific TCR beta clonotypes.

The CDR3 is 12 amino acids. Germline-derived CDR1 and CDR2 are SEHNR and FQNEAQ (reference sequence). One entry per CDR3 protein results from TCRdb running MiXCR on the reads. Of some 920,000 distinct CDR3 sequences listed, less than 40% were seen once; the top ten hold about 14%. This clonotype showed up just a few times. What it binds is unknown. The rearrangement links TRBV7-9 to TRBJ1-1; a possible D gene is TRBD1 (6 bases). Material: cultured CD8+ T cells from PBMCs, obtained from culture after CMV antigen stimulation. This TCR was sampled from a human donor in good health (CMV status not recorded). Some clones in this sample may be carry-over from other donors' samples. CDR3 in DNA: TGTGCTGGGGGCGAATTGAACACTGAAGCTTTCTTT. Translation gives CAGGELNTEAFF. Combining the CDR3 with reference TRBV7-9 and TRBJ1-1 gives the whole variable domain DTGVSQNPRHKITKRGQNVTFRCDPISEHNRLYWYRQTLGQGPEFLTYFQNEAQLEKSRLLSDRFSAERPKGSFSTLEIQRTEQGDSAMYLCAGGELNTEAFFGQGTRLTVV.